This T cell receptor (beta chain) was profiled in a study of blood T cell repertoires in COVID-19. For the study at large: Samples of COVID-19 (acute and convalescent) were obtained from the United States, Italy and Spain. T cells, B-cell-depleted T cells, or PBMCs provided the cDNA or gDNA that served as material.

Source study methods: Estimation of nucleated cell counts was performed using reference gene primer amplification. Clones were read by immunoSEQ multiplex PCR, and TCRdb kept only the in-frame ones, dropping some. The V and J calls and clone size come from that table; D and trimming were worked out from the DNA. This sample has a few hundred thousand clones, with around 83% found just once. CDR1 is SGHRS, CDR2 YFSETQ, per germline. The CDR3 runs 15 residues. Germline trimming cut 4 bases from V and 2 bases from J; bases unmatched to any gene: 3. The source is an elderly man with acute or convalescent COVID-19. The chain couples TRBV5-1 to TRBJ2-1, with TRBD1 matching 10 bases. The material sequenced was peripheral blood. The CDR3 DNA is TGCGCCAGCAGCCAGGACAGGGGGGCCTACAATGAGCAGTTCTTC. Amino acids: CASSQDRGAYNEQFF.